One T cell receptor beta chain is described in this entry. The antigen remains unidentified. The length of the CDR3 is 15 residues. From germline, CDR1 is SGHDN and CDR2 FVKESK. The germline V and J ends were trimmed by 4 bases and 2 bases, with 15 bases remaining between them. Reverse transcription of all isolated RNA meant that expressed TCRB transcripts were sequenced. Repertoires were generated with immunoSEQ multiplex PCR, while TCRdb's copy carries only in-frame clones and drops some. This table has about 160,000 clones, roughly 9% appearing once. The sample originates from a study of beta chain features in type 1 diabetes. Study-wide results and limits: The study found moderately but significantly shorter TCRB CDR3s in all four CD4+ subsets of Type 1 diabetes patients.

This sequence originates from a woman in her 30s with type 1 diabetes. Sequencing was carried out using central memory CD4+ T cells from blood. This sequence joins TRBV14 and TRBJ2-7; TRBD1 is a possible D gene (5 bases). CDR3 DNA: TGTGCCAGCAGCCGAGGCCCAACAGGAACCTACGAGCAGTACTTC. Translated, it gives CASSRGPTGTYEQYF.